Shown below are 18 T cell receptor beta chains from a single sample sequenced in a study of cytomegalovirus exposure and HLA in healthy donors. In the PCR, 60 Vbeta and 13 Jbeta primers were used. Produced via immunoSEQ multiplex PCR; TCRdb's table is partial and in-frame only. The sample holds around 150,000 clones, about 60% seen once. The specimen was PBMCs. These receptors all stem from a woman aged 55-69 years in good health and CMV-seropositive.

This clone was found once. The V and J genes are TRBV28 and TRBJ2-2; no clear D gene. The CDR3 totals 14 residues. Trimming took off 4 bases at V and 1 base at J, with 7 bases between the two ends. Germline-derived CDR1 and CDR2 are MDHEN and SYDVKM. The CDR3 is CASSSTGNTGELFF. CDR3 nucleotides: TGTGCCAGCAGTTCTACGGGGAACACCGGGGAGCTGTTTTTT.

This clone was picked up a small number of times. The chain links TRBV29-1 to TRBJ1-2, with 9 positions matching TRBD1. This CDR3 has 13 residues. Germline V gene data show CDR1 as SQVTM and CDR2 as ANQGSEA. V lost 7 bases, J lost 3 bases, and 6 bases stayed unmatched. The DNA for the CDR3 is TGCAGCGGGGGCGACAGGGGGGACTATGGCTACACCTTC. Its protein product is CSGGDRGDYGYTF.

The chain joins TRBV4-3 to TRBJ2-3; no firm D call. This CDR3 has 14 amino acids. CDR1 is LGHNA, CDR2 YSLEER, per germline. V was clipped by 1 base and J by 3 bases, with 8 bases between them. This CDR3 reads CASSQGGPTDTQYF. CDR3 nucleotides: TGCGCCAGCAGCCAAGGAGGCCCGACAGATACGCAGTATTTT.

This clone was seen a few times. The rearrangement links TRBV7-3 to TRBJ2-3; D unclear. The V end was cut by 1 base, the J end by 1 base, with 6 bases between. The CDR3 loop spans 14 amino acids. Germline assignment: CDR1 SGHTA and CDR2 FQGTGA. CDR3 region: CASSLNSGTDTQYF. CDR3 in DNA: TGTGCCAGCAGCTTAAATTCCGGCACAGATACGCAGTATTTT.

As to this clone: Other DNA sequences of this sample code for an identical CDR3. V is TRBV7-2 and J is TRBJ2-5; possible D gene TRBD1, 5 bases. CDR3 length: 13 residues. The germline V gene encodes CDR1 SGHTA and CDR2 FQGNSA. Trimming removed 1 base at V and 4 bases at J, with 7 bases between. DNA for the CDR3: TGTGCCAGCAGCTTAGGTAGGGGAGAGACCCAGTACTTC. Amino acids: CASSLGRGETQYF.

The rearrangement links TRBV6-1 to TRBJ1-5, with D maybe TRBD1 (5 bases). The CDR3 extends over 14 amino acids. Germline V CDR1 and CDR2: MNHNS, SASEGT. Trimming took off 4 bases at V and 2 bases at J, with 9 bases between the two ends. The CDR3 region has the DNA TGTGCCAGCAGTGCAGGAGGGGGCAATCAGCCCCAGCATTTT. Its protein is CASSAGGGNQPQHF.

The J gene is TRBJ2-3, the V gene TRBV18, with D perhaps TRBD2 (5 bases). CDR3 length: 12 residues. Germline CDR1 KGHSH, CDR2 LQKENI. V was pared by 6 bases and J by 5 bases, with 9 bases between. CDR3 sequence: CASSTREDTQYF. In DNA, the CDR3 is TGTGCCAGCTCCACCCGGGAAGATACGCAGTATTTT.

In this sample, this clone turned up a few times. The rearrangement links TRBV9 to TRBJ1-1, with D tentatively TRBD1 (5 bases). Trimming removed 0 bases at V and 5 bases at J, with 11 bases between. The germline gives CDR1 SGDLS, CDR2 YYNGEE. The CDR3 spans 14 residues. CDR3 protein: CASSVGGARTEAFF. The CDR3, as DNA: TGTGCCAGCAGCGTAGGCGGGGCTCGGACTGAAGCTTTCTTT.

The chain joins TRBV28 to TRBJ2-3; D remains unclear. The CDR3 has 13 amino acids. V was clipped by 3 bases and J by 3 bases, with 7 bases between them. Germline V lookup: CDR1 MDHEN, CDR2 SYDVKM. CDR3 in DNA: TGTGCCAGCAGTTTGGGCAGTACAGATACGCAGTATTTT. As protein: CASSLGSTDTQYF.

V gene TRBV15 combines with J gene TRBJ2-3, with D possibly matching TRBD2 (6 bases). Germline V lookup: CDR1 LNHNV, CDR2 YYDKDF (reference sequence). Deletions cut 0 bases from V and 3 bases from J, with 13 bases between. The CDR3 length is 16 residues. In nucleotides, the CDR3 is TGTGCCACCAGCAGAGATCAACTAGCCGTTACAGATACGCAGTATTTT. Translation gives CATSRDQLAVTDTQYF.

J is TRBJ1-3 and V is TRBV5-5; perhaps TRBD1 as D (5 bases). There are 15 residues in the CDR3. From germline, CDR1 is SGHKS and CDR2 YYEKEE (reference sequence). V lost 0 bases and J lost 4, with 11 bases in between. CDR3 sequence reads: CASSLEIGAGNTIYF. CDR3 coding DNA: TGTGCCAGCAGCTTGGAAATAGGGGCCGGAAACACCATATATTTT.

This chain links TRBV2 with TRBJ1-5, with D possibly TRBD1 on 6 matching bases. The germline gives CDR1 SNHLY, CDR2 FYNNEI. The germline V and J ends were trimmed by 6 bases and 1 base, with 10 bases remaining between them. The CDR3 consists of 14 residues. CDR3 sequence: CASSETGSNQPQHF. The DNA of the CDR3 is TGTGCCAGCAGCGAAACAGGGAGCAATCAGCCCCAGCATTTT.

Only a few counts were recorded for this clone. V gene TRBV7-2 combines with J gene TRBJ2-5; D is perhaps TRBD1 (6 bases). V was pared by 1 base and J by 5 bases, with 11 bases between. There are 14 residues in the CDR3. Germline V gives CDR1 SGHTA, CDR2 FQGNSA. CDR3 amino acids: CASSLGRGMETQYF. The CDR3 DNA follows: TGTGCCAGCAGCTTAGGAAGGGGGATGGAGACCCAGTACTTC.

This clone was picked up one time. V gene TRBV2 combines with J gene TRBJ2-7; D perhaps matches TRBD1 (6 bases). Looked up from germline, CDR1 is SNHLY and CDR2 is FYNNEI. This CDR3 is built from 15 residues. V lost 6 bases to trimming and J lost 0 bases, with 15 bases between them. In DNA form, the CDR3 reads TGTGCCAGCAGGGAGAGAACAGGGAGCTCCTACGAGCAGTACTTC. Translated, it gives CASRERTGSSYEQYF.

This chain connects TRBV5-1 to TRBJ2-7; 10 positions agree with TRBD2. The CDR3 consists of 14 residues. The junction had 7 bases not matched to a gene; V was cut back by 3 bases and J by 7 bases. The germline CDR1 and CDR2 sequences are SGHRS and YFSETQ. The CDR3 reads CASSSLAGGGEQYF. DNA of the CDR3: TGCGCCAGCAGCTCTTTAGCGGGAGGAGGAGAGCAGTACTTC. Full variable domain (rest looked up from reference TRBV5-1 and TRBJ2-7): KAGVTQTPRYLIKTRGQQVTLSCSPISGHRSVSWYQQTPGQGLQFLFEYFSETQRNKGNFPGRFSGRQFSNSRSEMNVSTLELGDSALYLCASSSLAGGGEQYFGPGTRLTVT.

The chain recombines TRBV9 with TRBJ2-7; D gene uncertain. Germline CDR1 reads SGDLS; CDR2 reads YYNGEE. This CDR3 spans 13 amino acids. The V gene lost 4 bases and the J gene lost 6 bases, with 14 bases spanning the gap. The CDR3 region has the DNA TGTGCCAGCAGCCCCCGGTTGATAAGCGAGCAGTACTTC. Translated, it gives CASSPRLISEQYF.

The gene calls are TRBV18 and TRBJ2-5, with TRBD1 as a possible D gene (7 bases). The V gene's germline CDR1 is KGHSH and CDR2 LQKENI. This CDR3 is built from 15 residues. V was trimmed by 3 bases and J by 5 bases, leaving 16 bases between them. For the CDR3, the DNA is TGTGCCAGCTCACCCCGACAGGGAGGCTCGGAGACCCAGTACTTC. Protein: CASSPRQGGSETQYF.

V is TRBV27 and J is TRBJ2-1; the match to TRBD2 covers 8 bases. Germline CDR1 MNHEY, CDR2 SMNVEV (reference sequence). V was clipped by 3 bases and J by 8 bases; unmatched bases: 9. The length of the CDR3 is 15 residues. Written as DNA, the CDR3 is TGTGCCAGCAGTTTCTTTAGCGGGACAAACGATGAGCAGTTCTTC. Translating it yields CASSFFSGTNDEQFF.